This paragraph covers one T cell receptor (beta chain) sequence. The antigen remains unidentified. This sample is part of a study of identical twins. Study-wide findings and caveats: Whereas memory repertoires showed no such difference, abundant cord blood beta clonotypes carried fewer insertions. Partly confounded zero-insertion analyses could result from invariant MAIT and iNKT cells. Its conclusions, products of cross-sectional statistical analysis, did not come from following the same donors.

The CDR3 spans 16 residues. Per germline, CDR1 SEHNR and CDR2 FQNEAQ (reference sequence). V lost 5 bases, J lost 10 bases, and 16 bases stayed unmatched. In TCRdb, the 5' RACE reads were re-called with MiXCR into one record per CDR3 protein. The repertoire holds approximately 220,000 distinct CDR3 sequences, with 7.5% as singletons. These data were also reused for a study on yellow fever vaccine responses in identical twins. From that second work: Reported findings indicate that twins' vaccine T cell responses seemed partially convergent, partially personalized.

The V call is TRBV7-9, the J call TRBJ2-1; TRBD2 matches 8 bases. The source is a woman between 18 and 29 years old in good health. Sequenced input: memory (CD45RO+) T cells sorted from blood. CDR3 loop: CASSPWTSPGGDEQFF. The CDR3 DNA reads as TGTGCCAGCAGCCCCTGGACTAGCCCGGGTGGAGACGAGCAGTTCTTC.